A selection of T cell receptor beta chains follows, all from one sample in a study of shared clonotypes between healthy human individuals. Profiling relied on immunoSEQ multiplex PCR, and the TCRdb table lists in-frame clones only, not all of them. The sample shows hundreds of thousands of clones, about 96% of them seen only once. The sample comprised naive CD8+ T cells sorted from blood. These receptors were obtained from a woman younger than 45 in good health. The CDR3 runs from the conserved cysteine through the conserved F or W. The order of the fields is D gene, clone size, J gene, V gene, CDR3 DNA, CDR3 protein. D genes are given only for firm matches. Only some rows state a clone size, as once, few, many or a class for expanded clones.

>TRBD2|NA|TRBJ2-7|TRBV27
TGTGCCAGCAGTTTGGCCCGGGGGGGAATCGGGGTCTACGAGCAGTACTTC
CASSLARGGIGVYEQYF
>NA|once|TRBJ1-1|TRBV7-9
TGTGCCAGCAGCTACGGACAAACAGAAGCTTTCTTT
CASSYGQTEAFF
>TRBD2|NA|TRBJ2-7|TRBV7-2
TGTGCCAGCAGCTTAGCCGGAGGACTAGCGGGATACGAGCAGTACTTC
CASSLAGGLAGYEQYF
>NA|NA|TRBJ2-1|TRBV4-1
TGCGCCAGCAGCCAAGATGGAGGCGGCCATGAGGAGAATGAGCAGTTCTTC
CASSQDGGGHEENEQFF
>NA|once|TRBJ1-1|TRBV7-8
TGTGCCAGCAGCCCCGGGGGAGAAATGAACACTGAAGCTTTCTTT
CASSPGGEMNTEAFF
>TRBD1|NA|TRBJ2-5|TRBV7-9
TGTGCCAGTGGACAGGCTAGGGAAGAGACCCAGTACTTC
CASGQAREETQYF
>NA|once|TRBJ2-7|TRBV19
TGTGCCAGTAGTATAGATCTTGAAGGGGTCGAGCAGTACTTC
CASSIDLEGVEQYF
>NA|NA|TRBJ2-7|TRBV11-2
TGTGCCAGCAGCTTAGATCCCGGACCGCTGACCCCCTACGAGCAGTACTTC
CASSLDPGPLTPYEQYF
>TRBD2|NA|TRBJ2-3|TRBV28
TGTGCCAGCAGTTTATGGCGGGAGTTTATTAGGCCCCCAGATACGCAGTATTTT
CASSLWREFIRPPDTQYF
>NA|NA|TRBJ2-1|TRBV19
TGTGCCAGTAGTCGGTACAATGAGCAGTTCTTC
CASSRYNEQFF
>TRBD1|NA|TRBJ1-1|TRBV19
TGTGCCAGTAGTATAAGGCCGGCAGGGGGTAACACTGAAGCTTTCTTT
CASSIRPAGGNTEAFF
>TRBD2|NA|TRBJ2-1|TRBV27
TGTGCCAGCACCGAAACGACTAGCGGGACCATTAAATCCAACAATGAGCAGTTCTTC
CASTETTSGTIKSNNEQFF
>NA|NA|TRBJ2-7|TRBV27
TGTGCCAGCAGCTCACTCACCAGCCGGGCCTCCTACGAGCAGTACTTC
CASSSLTSRASYEQYF
>NA|NA|TRBJ2-1|TRBV2
TGTGCCAGCAGTGTCGTAGCGAACACCTACAATGAGCAGTTCTTC
CASSVVANTYNEQFF
>NA|NA|TRBJ2-1|TRBV27
TGTGCCAGCAGTTTCACAAGACAGGAGCCCGCACCATTCCTAATCTTC
CASSFTRQEPAPFLIF
>TRBD1|NA|TRBJ2-7|TRBV4-1
TGCGCCAGCAGCCAAGGATGGGGACAGGGATCGGGAGAGCAGTACTTC
CASSQGWGQGSGEQYF
>NA|NA|TRBJ1-1|TRBV29-1
TGCAGCGTTGAGACACCCTTGAACACTGAAGCTTTCTTT
CSVETPLNTEAFF